This T cell receptor (beta chain) was profiled in a study of blood T cells in healthy people across ages. Study-level results: Naive T cell percentage by flow cytometry tracked strongly with beta diversity.

The use of a sample-barcoded 5' primer and a J-beta primer mix characterized a second PCR of 7 to 11 cycles. TCRdb used MiXCR to reprocess the 5' RACE reads, holding one entry per CDR3 protein. The data contain roughly 2 million distinct CDR3 sequences, around 48% of them singletons. This clonotype was counted only a few times. The antigen is not known. Germline V gives CDR1 SGDLS, CDR2 YYNGEE. The CDR3 consists of 14 residues. The junction had 7 bases not matched to a gene; V was cut back by 3 bases and J by 5 bases. The gene calls are TRBV9 and TRBJ1-2; TRBD1 agrees at 7 bases. The sequenced sample was blood. This sequence originates from a woman in her thirties or forties in good health. The CDR3: CASSAQGGIYGYTF. The CDR3 bases are TGTGCCAGCAGCGCGCAGGGGGGGATTTATGGCTACACCTTC.